This is a list of T cell receptor beta chains from one sample in a study of blood T cell repertoires in COVID-19. This table comes from immunoSEQ multiplex PCR, and its TCRdb copy is limited to in-frame clones, with some not included. The table has over 100,000 clones, about 90% seen once. The sequenced sample consisted of peripheral blood. Receptors originate from a woman between 50 and 59 years old with COVID-19, enrolled during active disease. The CDR3 runs from the conserved cysteine through the conserved F or W. A D gene is named only where the DNA matches it firmly. Clone size, where shown, is once, few, many, or a class for clones that have expanded.

V gene: TRBV19
D gene: NA
J gene: TRBJ2-5
clone size: large
CDR3 DNA: TGTGCCAGTAGTATAGGGAAGGGGTACACAGAGACCCAGTACTTC
CDR3 protein: CASSIGKGYTETQYF

V gene: TRBV28
D gene: TRBD1
J gene: TRBJ1-2
clone size: NA
CDR3 DNA: TGTGCCAGCAGTTCACGGACAGGGCGTTTCAATGGCTACACCTTC
CDR3 protein: CASSSRTGRFNGYTF

V gene: TRBV15
D gene: NA
J gene: TRBJ1-6
clone size: once
CDR3 DNA: TGTGCCACCAGCAGAATTCAGGAACCCCTCCACTTT
CDR3 protein: CATSRIQEPLHF

V gene: TRBV6-5
D gene: TRBD2
J gene: TRBJ2-1
clone size: NA
CDR3 DNA: TGTGCCAGCGGGAGGGGCCCCTACAATGAGCAGTTCTTC
CDR3 protein: CASGRGPYNEQFF

V gene: TRBV28
D gene: TRBD2
J gene: TRBJ2-2
clone size: NA
CDR3 DNA: TGTGCCAGCAGCGGACTAGCGGGTAACACCGGGGAGCTGTTTTTT
CDR3 protein: CASSGLAGNTGELFF

V gene: TRBV7-2
D gene: NA
J gene: TRBJ2-3
clone size: NA
CDR3 DNA: TGTGCCAGCAGCTTCTTTGGCGGGGAGATTAGCACAGATACGCAGTATTTT
CDR3 protein: CASSFFGGEISTDTQYF

V gene: TRBV12-5
D gene: TRBD1
J gene: TRBJ1-2
clone size: once
CDR3 DNA: TGTGCTAGTGGTTTGGCAGGGGGCGAGGACTATGGCTACACCTTC
CDR3 protein: CASGLAGGEDYGYTF

V gene: TRBV7-7
D gene: TRBD1
J gene: TRBJ2-7
clone size: NA
CDR3 DNA: TGTGCCAGCAGCCTCCCCTCTGGGGACAGGGGTTTCTACGAGCAGTACTTC
CDR3 protein: CASSLPSGDRGFYEQYF

V gene: TRBV28
D gene: TRBD1
J gene: TRBJ1-2
clone size: NA
CDR3 DNA: TGTGCCAGCAGTTTATCGCCTCCGGGACAGGCGGGGTATGGCTACACCTTC
CDR3 protein: CASSLSPPGQAGYGYTF

V gene: TRBV11-3
D gene: TRBD2
J gene: TRBJ2-1
clone size: NA
CDR3 DNA: TGTGCCAGCAGCCCCGGGACTAGCGGATTCTACAATGAGCAGTTCTTC
CDR3 protein: CASSPGTSGFYNEQFF

V gene: TRBV5-4
D gene: TRBD2
J gene: TRBJ2-7
clone size: NA
CDR3 DNA: TGTGCCAGCAGCTTGGGCGGCATTAGCGGGATCTACGAGCAGTACTTC
CDR3 protein: CASSLGGISGIYEQYF

V gene: TRBV5-8
D gene: TRBD2
J gene: TRBJ2-1
clone size: NA
CDR3 DNA: TGTGCCAGCAGCTTTGGCGGGGGGGCGAATGAGCAGTTCTTC
CDR3 protein: CASSFGGGANEQFF

V gene: TRBV5-1
D gene: TRBD1
J gene: TRBJ2-3
clone size: NA
CDR3 DNA: TGCGCCAGCAGCTTGGACAGGGGGCCGGGCACAGATACGCAGTATTTT
CDR3 protein: CASSLDRGPGTDTQYF

V gene: TRBV6-1
D gene: NA
J gene: TRBJ1-6
clone size: few
CDR3 DNA: TGTGCCAGCAGCGACAACAGGGAGAATTCACCCCTCCACTTT
CDR3 protein: CASSDNRENSPLHF

V gene: TRBV9
D gene: TRBD1
J gene: TRBJ2-6
clone size: NA
CDR3 DNA: TGTGCCAGCAGCCCCGGACAGGGGCGGGGGGCCAACGTCCTGACTTTC
CDR3 protein: CASSPGQGRGANVLTF

V gene: TRBV5-1
D gene: NA
J gene: TRBJ2-1
clone size: NA
CDR3 DNA: TGCGCCAGCAGCTTGGCTAGAAGCTCCTACAATGAGCAGTTCTTC
CDR3 protein: CASSLARSSYNEQFF

V gene: TRBV30
D gene: TRBD1
J gene: TRBJ2-7
clone size: NA
CDR3 DNA: TGTGCCTGGGCCGACAGGGGGGCTCACGAGCAGTACTTC
CDR3 protein: CAWADRGAHEQYF

V gene: TRBV24-1
D gene: TRBD2
J gene: TRBJ2-5
clone size: NA
CDR3 DNA: TGTGCCACCAGTGGGGACGGGGGGGCCCTAGAGACCCAGTACTTC
CDR3 protein: CATSGDGGALETQYF

V gene: TRBV7-9
D gene: NA
J gene: TRBJ1-1
clone size: NA
CDR3 DNA: TGTGCCAGCAGCTTAACCCAACAGTTGAACACTGAAGCTTTCTTT
CDR3 protein: CASSLTQQLNTEAFF

V gene: TRBV11-3
D gene: TRBD1
J gene: TRBJ1-3
clone size: NA
CDR3 DNA: TGTGCCAGCAGCTCGGACAGGGTCTACGGAAACACCATATATTTT
CDR3 protein: CASSSDRVYGNTIYF

V gene: TRBV7-9
D gene: NA
J gene: TRBJ1-1
clone size: few
CDR3 DNA: TGTGCCAGCAGTCCCAGCTTGGGGGGCACTGAAGCTTTCTTT
CDR3 protein: CASSPSLGGTEAFF

V gene: TRBV24-1
D gene: TRBD1
J gene: TRBJ1-2
clone size: NA
CDR3 DNA: TGTGCCACCAGTGCCGGGACAGTCTCTATGGAGGGCTACACCTTC
CDR3 protein: CATSAGTVSMEGYTF

V gene: TRBV29-1
D gene: TRBD1
J gene: TRBJ1-1
clone size: NA
CDR3 DNA: TGCAGCGTTGACCCGTTGACAGGGGAGGGCACTGAAGCTTTCTTT
CDR3 protein: CSVDPLTGEGTEAFF

V gene: TRBV29-1
D gene: NA
J gene: TRBJ2-3
clone size: NA
CDR3 DNA: TGCAGCGTTGAAGACCCCCGCCAGGGCACAGATACGCAGTATTTT
CDR3 protein: CSVEDPRQGTDTQYF

V gene: TRBV14
D gene: NA
J gene: TRBJ2-2
clone size: NA
CDR3 DNA: TGTGCCAGCAGCCAAGAGAGGTTCACCGGGGAGCTGTTTTTT
CDR3 protein: CASSQERFTGELFF

V gene: TRBV6-6
D gene: TRBD1
J gene: TRBJ2-3
clone size: NA
CDR3 DNA: TGTGCCAGCAGTCAAGGACAGGGACCAGATACGCAGTATTTT
CDR3 protein: CASSQGQGPDTQYF

V gene: TRBV6-2/TRBV6-3
D gene: TRBD2
J gene: TRBJ2-5
clone size: NA
CDR3 DNA: TGTGCCAGCAGTCCAGGACTAGCGGGGGATGGGCAAGAGACCCAGTACTTC
CDR3 protein: CASSPGLAGDGQETQYF

V gene: TRBV30
D gene: NA
J gene: TRBJ2-3
clone size: NA
CDR3 DNA: TGTGCCTGCTCGAGCGGTCTCACAGATACGCAGTATTTT
CDR3 protein: CACSSGLTDTQYF

V gene: TRBV6-5
D gene: TRBD1
J gene: TRBJ2-7
clone size: NA
CDR3 DNA: TGTGCCAGCAGTTACTCCCAGGGGGCTGAAACCTACGAGCAGTACTTC
CDR3 protein: CASSYSQGAETYEQYF

V gene: TRBV4-1
D gene: TRBD1
J gene: TRBJ1-1
clone size: NA
CDR3 DNA: TGCGCCAGCAGCCAAGAAGAAACAGGGGCAGGGATAATGAACACTGAAGCTTTCTTT
CDR3 protein: CASSQEETGAGIMNTEAFF

V gene: TRBV29-1
D gene: TRBD1
J gene: TRBJ2-7
clone size: NA
CDR3 DNA: TGCAGCGTCGGGACAGGGAGGACCTACGAGCAGTACTTC
CDR3 protein: CSVGTGRTYEQYF

V gene: TRBV6-6
D gene: NA
J gene: TRBJ1-4
clone size: NA
CDR3 DNA: TGTGCCAGCAGTGGCGTAGCGGGGGAAAAACTGTTTTTT
CDR3 protein: CASSGVAGEKLFF

V gene: TRBV29-1
D gene: NA
J gene: TRBJ1-2
clone size: NA
CDR3 DNA: TGCAGCGTTTTCAAATCGGACAGAGGCTACACCTTC
CDR3 protein: CSVFKSDRGYTF

V gene: TRBV6-5
D gene: NA
J gene: TRBJ2-3
clone size: NA
CDR3 DNA: TGTGCCAGTGAGGGTTATACGCAGTATTTT
CDR3 protein: CASEGYTQYF

V gene: TRBV30
D gene: TRBD1
J gene: TRBJ2-7
clone size: NA
CDR3 DNA: TGTGCCTGGAACACCGGGACAGGGACGTACGAGCAGTACTTC
CDR3 protein: CAWNTGTGTYEQYF

V gene: TRBV5-1
D gene: TRBD2
J gene: TRBJ2-7
clone size: NA
CDR3 DNA: TGCGCCAGCAGCTTGGACGGGCTAGCGGGGGGACTGAGCTCCTACGAGCAGTACTTC
CDR3 protein: CASSLDGLAGGLSSYEQYF

V gene: TRBV11-2
D gene: TRBD2
J gene: TRBJ2-7
clone size: NA
CDR3 DNA: TGTGCCAGCACTCATAGGGGGCCTAGCGGGGCTACCTACGAGCAGTACTTC
CDR3 protein: CASTHRGPSGATYEQYF

V gene: TRBV10-3
D gene: NA
J gene: TRBJ2-5
clone size: NA
CDR3 DNA: TGTGCCATCAGTGAGTCGGGGGGACCGAGGGAGACCCAGTACTTC
CDR3 protein: CAISESGGPRETQYF

V gene: TRBV2
D gene: NA
J gene: TRBJ2-3
clone size: few
CDR3 DNA: TGTGCCAGCAGCCGGGACTCCTTCACAGATACGCAGTATTTT
CDR3 protein: CASSRDSFTDTQYF

V gene: TRBV24-1
D gene: NA
J gene: TRBJ2-1
clone size: NA
CDR3 DNA: TGTGCCACCAGTCCAAAGTCAGGGATCGGGCAGTTCTTC
CDR3 protein: CATSPKSGIGQFF

V gene: TRBV9
D gene: TRBD1
J gene: TRBJ2-7
clone size: NA
CDR3 DNA: TGTGCCAGCAGCGTAGGAGGGGACAGGGGTAACGAGCAGTACTTC
CDR3 protein: CASSVGGDRGNEQYF

V gene: TRBV21-1
D gene: NA
J gene: TRBJ2-1
clone size: NA
CDR3 DNA: TGTGCCAGCAGCAAAGACAGGGGCCCTTACAATGAGCAGTTCTTC
CDR3 protein: CASSKDRGPYNEQFF

V gene: TRBV2
D gene: NA
J gene: TRBJ2-3
clone size: NA
CDR3 DNA: TGTGCCAGCAGGAGACAGGTTTTTACGCAGTATTTT
CDR3 protein: CASRRQVFTQYF

V gene: TRBV28
D gene: TRBD2
J gene: TRBJ2-3
clone size: NA
CDR3 DNA: TGTGCCAGCAGTTTAACGGGGGGTGGTTTGGATACGCAGTATTTT
CDR3 protein: CASSLTGGGLDTQYF

V gene: TRBV21-1
D gene: NA
J gene: TRBJ2-1
clone size: NA
CDR3 DNA: TGTGCCAGCAGCAAAGCTCTACGGGAGCGATCCTACAATGAGCAGTTCTTC
CDR3 protein: CASSKALRERSYNEQFF

V gene: TRBV4-1
D gene: TRBD2
J gene: TRBJ2-1
clone size: NA
CDR3 DNA: TGCGCCAGCAGCCAAGAAGCAGCGGGGACGGAGCAGTTCTTC
CDR3 protein: CASSQEAAGTEQFF

V gene: TRBV7-9
D gene: TRBD2
J gene: TRBJ2-1
clone size: NA
CDR3 DNA: TGTGCCAGCAGCTTATTCGGGACTAACTCCTACAATGAGCAGTTCTTC
CDR3 protein: CASSLFGTNSYNEQFF

V gene: TRBV3-1/TRBV3-2
D gene: TRBD1
J gene: TRBJ2-7
clone size: NA
CDR3 DNA: TGTGCCAGCAGCCAACGGCAGGGGGCGCGCGCCTACGAGCAGTACTTC
CDR3 protein: CASSQRQGARAYEQYF

V gene: TRBV11-2
D gene: NA
J gene: TRBJ2-7
clone size: NA
CDR3 DNA: TGTGCCAGCAGCTCACATTTGGGACACCGGGACTACGAGCAGTACTTC
CDR3 protein: CASSSHLGHRDYEQYF

V gene: TRBV25-1
D gene: NA
J gene: TRBJ1-2
clone size: NA
CDR3 DNA: TGTGCCAGCAGTGAAAGAGGACAGATCTATGGCTACACCTTC
CDR3 protein: CASSERGQIYGYTF

V gene: TRBV2
D gene: TRBD1
J gene: TRBJ1-5
clone size: NA
CDR3 DNA: TGTGCCAGCAGCGACGACAGGGGCGGCAATCAGCCCCAGCATTTT
CDR3 protein: CASSDDRGGNQPQHF